These 21 T cell receptor beta chains originate from one sample sequenced in a study of T cells in localized non-small cell lung cancer. Generated by immunoSEQ multiplex PCR, the TCRdb table keeps only in-frame clones and is missing some. The repertoire holds 7,500 to 10,000 clones, with about 44% as singletons. Here the sequenced sample was lymph node tissue, taken before any cancer treatment. The source of these receptors is a woman aged 40-70 years with stage I lung adenocarcinoma.

This chain joins TRBV9 and TRBJ1-3; D is unclear. This CDR3 comprises 12 residues. Germline CDR1 reads SGDLS; CDR2 reads YYNGEE. Trimming stripped 7 bases from V and 1 base from J, with 6 bases between. The CDR3 region has the DNA TGTGCCAGCGCGGGGTCTGGAAACACCATATATTTT. This codes for CASAGSGNTIYF. Combining the CDR3 with reference TRBV9 and TRBJ1-3 gives the whole variable domain DSGVTQTPKHLITATGQRVTLRCSPRSGDLSVYWYQQSLDQGLQFLIQYYNGEERAKGNILERFSAQQFPDLHSELNLSSLELGDSALYFCASAGSGNTIYFGEGSWLTVV.

The chain carries TRBV6-8 and TRBJ2-3; 8 bases are a match to TRBD1. The CDR3 extends over 15 amino acids. Germline-derived CDR1 and CDR2 are MNHGY and SAAAGT. V was pared by 4 bases and J by 6 bases, with 9 bases of the junction left unmatched. The CDR3: CASSLGQGSWDTQYF. CDR3 bases: TGTGCCAGCAGTTTAGGACAGGGCTCATGGGATACGCAGTATTTT.

The count of this clone is one. The rearrangement links TRBV5-1 to TRBJ2-7; 8 positions match TRBD1. Germline values: CDR1 SGHRS, CDR2 YFSETQ. CDR3 length: 15 amino acids. V gave up 4 bases and J gave up 2 bases; unmatched junction bases: 8. DNA of the CDR3: TGCGCCAGCAGCCTGGGGACAGGCCAGACCTACGAGCAGTACTTC. It encodes CASSLGTGQTYEQYF.

The table lists this clone with a few counts. The rearrangement links TRBV19 to TRBJ2-4, with TRBD1 identical over 7 bases. Germline assignment: CDR1 LNHDA and CDR2 SQIVND (reference sequence). Trimming at V came to 5 bases and at J to 7 bases, leaving 2 bases not matched to a gene. The CDR3 has 12 residues. CDR3 protein: CASSFRGNIQYF. The CDR3 bases are TGTGCCAGTAGTTTCAGGGGGAACATTCAGTACTTC.

This chain joins TRBV9 and TRBJ2-1, with D tentatively TRBD1 (6 bases). V lost 6 bases and J lost 6, with 19 bases in between. This CDR3 is built from 15 residues. Germline CDR1 and CDR2: SGDLS and YYNGEE. CDR3 region: CASTIQGLMGNEQFF. CDR3 nucleotide sequence: TGTGCCAGCACTATACAGGGCCTTATGGGCAATGAGCAGTTCTTC. Variable domain in full (rest from reference TRBV9 and TRBJ2-1): DSGVTQTPKHLITATGQRVTLRCSPRSGDLSVYWYQQSLDQGLQFLIQYYNGEERAKGNILERFSAQQFPDLHSELNLSSLELGDSALYFCASTIQGLMGNEQFFGPGTRLTVL.

This clone appeared a few times. The chain recombines TRBV9 with TRBJ2-3; TRBD1 aligns across 9 bases. The CDR3 loop spans 15 amino acids. Trimming cost V 5 bases and J 5 bases; bases outside gene matches: 9. CDR1 and CDR2 (germline): SGDLS, YYNGEE. The CDR3 loop is CASSHTGTGRDTQYF. CDR3 bases: TGTGCCAGCAGTCATACCGGGACAGGGAGAGATACGCAGTATTTT.

This sequence joins TRBV30 and TRBJ1-1; D not certain. The CDR3 spans 14 residues. V was trimmed by 4 bases and J by 6 bases, leaving 18 bases between them. Germline assignment: CDR1 GTSNPN and CDR2 SVGIG (reference sequence). CDR3 DNA sequence: TGTGCCTGGACCCAACAGTTGGGTTTGGCTGAAGCTTTCTTT. It yields the protein CAWTQQLGLAEAFF. The complete variable domain, with remaining parts taken from reference TRBV30 and TRBJ1-1, reads SQTIHQWPATLVQPVGSPLSLECTVEGTSNPNLYWYRQAAGRGLQLLFYSVGIGQISSEVPQNLSASRPQDRQFILSSKKLLLSDSGFYLCAWTQQLGLAEAFFGQGTRLTVV.

V and J are TRBV11-3 and TRBJ1-3, with D hard to call. The CDR3 runs 17 residues. V lost 5 bases and J lost 0, with 17 bases in between. Looked up from germline, CDR1 is SGHNT and CDR2 is YENEEA. CDR3: CASSVSPGYNSGNTIYF. CDR3 DNA: TGTGCCAGCAGCGTTAGTCCGGGATACAACTCTGGAAACACCATATATTTT.

CDR3 DNA: TGTGCCAGCAGTTTATCTCGCTTCACTGAAGCTTTCTTT. It is translated as CASSLSRFTEAFF. The V and J genes are TRBV28 and TRBJ1-1; D uncertain. This CDR3 region has 13 residues. Between the trimmed V and J ends, which lost 1 base and 4 bases, there was a span of 7 bases. Germline V gene lookup returns CDR1 MDHEN and CDR2 SYDVKM.

The J gene is TRBJ2-7, the V gene TRBV5-1; D perhaps matches TRBD1 (6 bases). Trimming took off 4 bases at V and 2 bases at J, with 16 bases between the two ends. This CDR3 is built from 15 residues. Per the germline V gene, CDR1 is SGHRS and CDR2 is YFSETQ. CDR3 in DNA: TGCGCCAGCAGCCCTTATCCAGGGGACGCCTACGAGCAGTACTTC. It codes for CASSPYPGDAYEQYF.

The chain joins TRBV5-1 to TRBJ2-6; 8 nucleotides agree with TRBD1. The CDR3 covers 16 residues. V shed 3 bases, J shed 4 bases, and the junction held 6 bases outside the gene matches. The V gene's germline CDR1 is SGHRS and CDR2 YFSETQ. CDR3 sequence: CASSSSDRAGANVLTF. Here the CDR3 DNA reads TGCGCCAGCAGCTCCTCGGACAGGGCGGGGGCCAACGTCCTGACTTTC.

The chain employs TRBV19 and TRBJ1-1, with D uncertain. Germline CDR1 LNHDA, CDR2 SQIVND (reference sequence). The CDR3 runs 15 residues. V was trimmed by 6 bases and J by 5 bases, leaving 19 bases between them. In nucleotides, the CDR3 is TGTGCCAGTAGGATGGAGCATAAGGTTGGTACTGAAGCTTTCTTT. Amino acids: CASRMEHKVGTEAFF.

The chain carries TRBV7-5 and TRBJ2-2; TRBD2, the table's D call, lacks a check against the DNA. TRBV7-5 represents a pseudogene. CDR3 length equals 15 residues. The CDR3 region is CASSPGTINTGELFF. The CDR3 DNA sequence: TGTGCCAGCAGCCCCGGGACTATTAACACCGGGGAGCTGTTTTTT.

This clone has only a few counts. The chain couples TRBV6-8 to TRBJ1-1, with D perhaps TRBD1 (5 bases). The CDR3 loop spans 13 amino acids. Germline CDR1 and CDR2: MNHGY and SAAAGT. The V and J ends lost 0 bases and 9 bases respectively, with 11 bases between them. This CDR3 reads CASSYSSGGKAFF. In DNA form, the CDR3 reads TGTGCCAGCAGTTACTCCAGCGGGGGGAAAGCTTTCTTT.

This clone was picked up a small number of times. The chain joins TRBV10-3 to TRBJ2-3; the match to TRBD2 covers 12 bases. Germline CDR1 ENHRY, CDR2 SYGVKD. Trimming took 4 bases from V and 2 from J; bases not matched to a gene: 10. The CDR3 totals 18 residues. In nucleotides, the CDR3 is TGTGCCATCAGTGCGGACCTAGCGGGGGGGACCTCCACAGATACGCAGTATTTT. It is translated as CAISADLAGGTSTDTQYF.

This clone was seen more than once but under ten times. For the CDR3, the DNA is TGTGCCAGCAACTTTGACAGGGGGGACACTGAAGCTTTCTTT. Protein sequence: CASNFDRGDTEAFF. The rearrangement uses TRBV6-8 and TRBJ1-1; 9 positions match TRBD1. J lost 3 bases, V lost 7 bases, and 6 bases had no gene match. Per the germline V gene, CDR1 is MNHGY and CDR2 is SAAAGT. CDR3 size: 14 residues.

The chain carries TRBV6-8 and TRBJ1-5; 7 bases align to TRBD1. Germline CDR1 is MNHGY and CDR2 is SAAAGT. J lost 2 bases, V lost 6 bases, and 1 base had no gene match. The CDR3 contains 13 residues. The CDR3 DNA sequence: TGTGCCAGCAGAGGACAGGGCAATCAGCCCCAGCATTTT. Its translation is CASRGQGNQPQHF.

This clone was recorded a few times. The chain uses TRBV18 and TRBJ2-7; D is ambiguous. Between the trimmed V and J ends, which lost 6 bases and 5 bases, there was a span of 14 bases. Germline V gives CDR1 KGHSH, CDR2 LQKENI. The CDR3 spans 13 residues. Written as DNA, the CDR3 is TGTGCCAGCTCCCCCCACCAAGGGAACGAGCAGTACTTC. It translates to CASSPHQGNEQYF.

This clone appeared a few times. The chain links TRBV11-3 to TRBJ1-1; D is undetermined. The CDR3 runs to 19 residues. Germline values: CDR1 SGHNT, CDR2 YENEEA. Trimming left V 2 bases short and J 3 bases short, with 25 bases between. The CDR3 reads CASSLSGNVFLGVDTEAFF. In DNA, the CDR3 is TGTGCCAGCAGCTTATCTGGAAACGTGTTTCTTGGGGTCGACACTGAAGCTTTCTTT.

The J gene is TRBJ2-5, the V gene TRBV6-8; D might be TRBD2 (5 bases). V was trimmed by 2 bases and J by 5 bases, leaving 6 bases between them. Germline values: CDR1 MNHGY, CDR2 SAAAGT. The CDR3 extends over 12 amino acids. The CDR3 nucleotides read TGTGCCAGCAGTTACACGGGGGAGACCCAGTACTTC. It translates to CASSYTGETQYF.

This clone was seen a handful of times. The genes are TRBV2 and TRBJ2-7; TRBD1 matches 8 bases. The length of the CDR3 is 14 residues. Trimming removed 7 bases from V and 2 bases from J; junction bases left unmatched: 7. Germline lookup yields CDR1 SNHLY and CDR2 FYNNEI. The CDR3 loop reads CASKTGQGTYEQYF. In DNA form, the CDR3 reads TGTGCCAGCAAAACAGGACAGGGAACCTACGAGCAGTACTTC.